A single sample is the source of the 20 T cell receptor beta chains below, sequenced in a study of T cell responses to AZD1222 COVID-19 vaccine. Libraries were prepared by immunoSEQ multiplex PCR; TCRdb keeps only in-frame clonotypes and omits some of them. The sample has 140,000 or so clones, under 95% seen once. Sequenced material: peripheral blood, taken 28 days after the second dose of the MenACWY control vaccine. These receptors were taken from an adult who received the MenACWY meningococcal vaccine as a control.

The V call is TRBV2, the J call TRBJ1-4; maybe TRBD1 (5 bases). The germline CDR1 and CDR2 sequences are SNHLY and FYNNEI. V was cut by 6 bases and J by 4 bases, with 9 bases left in between. This CDR3 comprises 13 residues. The DNA for the CDR3 is TGTGCCAGCAGCCGGGACCATAATGAAAAACTGTTTTTT. Amino acids: CASSRDHNEKLFF.

V gene TRBV5-1 combines with J gene TRBJ2-5, with a weak D call TRBD2 (5 bases). Trimming shortened V by 0 bases and J by 9 bases, and 18 bases separated the two germline ends. Germline loops: CDR1 SGHRS, CDR2 YFSETQ. The CDR3 covers 15 residues. CDR3 sequence: CASSLGYESGLAQYF. The CDR3 coding sequence is TGCGCCAGCAGCTTGGGATACGAATCTGGACTGGCCCAGTACTTC. Drawing the rest from reference TRBV5-1 and TRBJ2-5, the complete variable domain is KAGVTQTPRYLIKTRGQQVTLSCSPISGHRSVSWYQQTPGQGLQFLFEYFSETQRNKGNFPGRFSGRQFSNSRSEMNVSTLELGDSALYLCASSLGYESGLAQYFGPGTRLLVL.

The table lists this clone with a few counts. This sequence joins TRBV28 and TRBJ1-3; D is possibly TRBD1 (6 bases). Deletions cut 6 bases from V and 2 bases from J, with 23 bases between. CDR1 is MDHEN, CDR2 SYDVKM, per germline. CDR3 length: 18 amino acids. The CDR3 region is CASRPPTFGGGPGNTIYF. The DNA of the CDR3 is TGTGCCAGCAGGCCCCCGACTTTTGGCGGGGGGCCTGGAAACACCATATATTTT.

This chain uses TRBV28 with TRBJ1-2; D is unclear. Germline CDR1 MDHEN, CDR2 SYDVKM. This CDR3 has 13 amino acids. The ends were cut back, 5 bases at V and 5 bases at J, with 12 bases in the middle. The CDR3 DNA follows: TGTGCCAGCAGTACCAATCGCGGGTATGGCTACACCTTC. Its protein is CASSTNRGYGYTF.

The chain is built from TRBV15 and TRBJ2-7; D is ambiguous. Per germline, CDR1 LNHNV and CDR2 YYDKDF (reference sequence). The CDR3 runs 14 residues. Trimming left V 0 bases short and J 7 bases short, with 13 bases between. The CDR3 sequence: CATSRDTGPQEQYF. The CDR3 DNA sequence: TGTGCCACCAGCAGAGATACCGGGCCTCAGGAGCAGTACTTC.

The chain joins TRBV2 to TRBJ2-5; TRBD1 is a possible D gene (6 bases). Trimming pared 6 bases from V and 4 bases from J, leaving 9 bases between. Germline CDR1 and CDR2: SNHLY and FYNNEI. This CDR3 contains 12 residues. CDR3 residues: CASSTGRETQYF. The CDR3 region has the DNA TGTGCCAGCAGCACAGGGAGAGAGACCCAGTACTTC.

The genes are TRBV11-2 and TRBJ2-3, with D unresolved. From germline, CDR1 is SGHAT and CDR2 FQNNGV. The CDR3 consists of 12 residues. With 0 bases removed from V and 9 bases from J, the gap between germline ends came to 7 bases. The CDR3 DNA reads TGTGCCAGCAGCTTAGAACCGATAACGCAGTATTTT. Protein: CASSLEPITQYF.

The chain couples TRBV11-2 to TRBJ2-7; no reliable D call. CDR3 length: 16 amino acids. The germline gives CDR1 SGHAT, CDR2 FQNNGV. V was cut by 5 bases and J by 3 bases, with 20 bases left in between. CDR3 nucleotides: TGTGCCAGCAGCGTAGTAGGAGTGGGCCCACTCTACGAGCAGTACTTC. Translating it yields CASSVVGVGPLYEQYF.

This rearrangement joins TRBV3-1 (or the pseudogene TRBV3-2) to TRBJ2-7; 9 bases are shared with TRBD1. The CDR3 has 16 residues. The ends lost 1 base at V and 3 bases at J; junction bases unmatched: 7. CDR1 is LGHDT and CDR2 is YNNKEL in the germline V gene (reference sequence). The CDR3 loop reads CASSQARDRVFYEQYF. The CDR3 DNA follows: TGTGCCAGCAGCCAAGCCCGGGACAGGGTGTTCTACGAGCAGTACTTC.

This clone has only one observation. The rearrangement links TRBV15 to TRBJ2-7; D perhaps matches TRBD1 (7 bases). The CDR3 runs to 16 residues. The V end lost 4 bases, the J end lost 5 bases, and 21 bases lay between the germline ends. The germline V gene has CDR1 LNHNV and CDR2 YYDKDF (reference sequence). CDR3 DNA sequence: TGTGCCACCAGCACGCAAAAGGGGGCGCGGGGAAACGAGCAGTACTTC. Protein sequence: CATSTQKGARGNEQYF.

The chain uses TRBV9 and TRBJ1-2; TRBD1 agrees at 7 bases. This CDR3 contains 15 residues. The ends lost 4 bases at V and 6 bases at J; junction bases unmatched: 12. Germline CDR1 is SGDLS and CDR2 is YYNGEE. The CDR3 region is CASSRKGTELNGYTF. The CDR3 DNA reads as TGTGCCAGCAGCAGGAAGGGGACAGAACTCAATGGCTACACCTTC.

The chain employs TRBV15 and TRBJ2-5; possibly TRBD1 for D (6 bases). In germline, CDR1 is LNHNV, CDR2 YYDKDF (reference sequence). Trimming removed 0 bases at V and 5 bases at J, with 16 bases between. This CDR3 has 16 residues. The CDR3 bases are TGTGCCACCAGCAGAGATGCGACAGGAAGGCGGGAGACCCAGTACTTC. Amino acid sequence: CATSRDATGRRETQYF.

The CDR3 protein is CASSELPHSDTQYF. CDR3 DNA sequence: TGTGCCAGCAGTGAACTACCTCATTCAGATACGCAGTATTTT. The chain joins TRBV28 to TRBJ2-3; D is unresolved. The CDR3 has 14 amino acids. With 5 bases removed from V and 4 bases from J, the gap between germline ends came to 13 bases. The V gene's germline CDR1 is MDHEN and CDR2 SYDVKM.

The J gene is TRBJ1-1, the V gene TRBV11-2, with D unclear. The CDR3 loop spans 14 amino acids. V lost 2 bases and J lost 2, with 9 bases in between. Germline CDR1 and CDR2: SGHAT and FQNNGV. CDR3 amino acids: CASSLRDLNTEAFF. The CDR3 coding sequence is TGTGCCAGCAGCTTAAGGGATCTTAACACTGAAGCTTTCTTT.

This chain connects TRBV7-2 to TRBJ2-1, with 8 bases identical to TRBD2. Germline V lookup: CDR1 SGHTA, CDR2 FQGNSA. With 4 bases clipped from V and 2 bases from J, the junction kept 7 bases outside the gene matches. The CDR3 sequence is 16 residues long. In DNA form, the CDR3 reads TGTGCCAGCAGCTCAACGGGGGGGCGACCCTACAATGAGCAGTTCTTC. Its translation is CASSSTGGRPYNEQFF.

This clone was seen just once. The chain employs TRBV18 and TRBJ1-1; D unclear. CDR3 length: 15 amino acids. Trimming stripped 6 bases from V and 0 bases from J, with 14 bases between. In germline, CDR1 is KGHSH, CDR2 LQKENI. CDR3 sequence reads: CASSPREVMNTEAFF. CDR3 coding DNA: TGTGCCAGCTCGCCTCGGGAGGTGATGAACACTGAAGCTTTCTTT. The entire variable domain, with the rest obtained from reference TRBV18 and TRBJ1-1, is as follows: NAGVMQNPRHLVRRRGQEARLRCSPMKGHSHVYWYRQLPEEGLKFMVYLQKENIIDESGMPKERFSAEFPKEGPSILRIQQVVRGDSAAYFCASSPREVMNTEAFFGQGTRLTVV.

The chain joins TRBV19 to TRBJ2-2, with TRBD1 as a possible D gene (6 bases). Germline CDR1 LNHDA, CDR2 SQIVND (reference sequence). V lost 5 bases and J 1 base, leaving 11 bases between the germline ends. The CDR3 is 15 amino acids. The DNA for the CDR3 is TGTGCCAGTAGTTTTTCGACAGGGAACACCGGGGAGCTGTTTTTT. This sequence encodes CASSFSTGNTGELFF.

The gene calls are TRBV5-6 and TRBJ2-2; 11 bases agree with TRBD2. The junction had 11 bases not matched to a gene; V was cut back by 4 bases and J by 6 bases. CDR1 and CDR2 (germline): SGHDT, YYEEEE. There are 17 residues in the CDR3. The CDR3 nucleotides are TGTGCCAGCAGCGGGGTACTAGCGGGAGATAGTGCCGGGGAGCTGTTTTTT. This sequence encodes CASSGVLAGDSAGELFF.

In its sample, this clone was seen once. V usage is TRBV21-1 and J usage is TRBJ2-5; the table's D call, TRBD2, has no DNA check behind it. TRBV21-1 has pseudogene status. CDR3 length: 17 residues. The CDR3 loop is CASSPPAGTAFQETQYF. As DNA, the CDR3 is TGTGCCAGCAGCCCCCCCGCGGGTACTGCCTTCCAAGAGACCCAGTACTTC.

The chain carries TRBV7-2 and TRBJ2-1; 10 bases match TRBD2. V lost 5 bases and J lost 2; bases outside the gene matches: 3. Germline lookup yields CDR1 SGHTA and CDR2 FQGNSA. CDR3 length: 15 amino acids. The CDR3 region is CASSNLAGAYNEQFF. The DNA of the CDR3 is TGTGCCAGCAGCAATCTAGCGGGAGCCTACAATGAGCAGTTCTTC.